This TCR beta chain was profiled in a study of shared clonotypes between healthy human individuals. Study findings and constraints: Sequencing depth was predicted to influence how clonotypes are shared among donors. Naive subsets usually exceeded memory subsets in estimated richness.

Clones were read by immunoSEQ multiplex PCR, and TCRdb kept only the in-frame ones, dropping some. The sample includes 1,100,000 or so clones, around three quarters seen only once; the top ten take under 0.65%. This clone was seen ten or more times. Its antigen is not known. All donors were healthy HIV-negative adults lacking recent acute infections or vaccinations. The sequenced material came from memory CD4+ T cells from PBMCs. Described subset: CD45RA-negative fraction. The TCR comes from a man younger than 30 in good health. Some clones in this sample may be carry-over from other donors' samples.

CDR3 residues: CASQTSGRLYEQYF. CDR3 coding DNA: TGTGCCAGCCAGACTAGCGGGAGGCTCTACGAGCAGTACTTC. This chain links TRBV28 with TRBJ2-7, with 13 positions matching TRBD2. Germline CDR1 reads MDHEN; CDR2 reads SYDVKM. The CDR3 extends over 14 amino acids. V shed 8 bases and J 3 bases; nucleotides not matched to a gene: 4.